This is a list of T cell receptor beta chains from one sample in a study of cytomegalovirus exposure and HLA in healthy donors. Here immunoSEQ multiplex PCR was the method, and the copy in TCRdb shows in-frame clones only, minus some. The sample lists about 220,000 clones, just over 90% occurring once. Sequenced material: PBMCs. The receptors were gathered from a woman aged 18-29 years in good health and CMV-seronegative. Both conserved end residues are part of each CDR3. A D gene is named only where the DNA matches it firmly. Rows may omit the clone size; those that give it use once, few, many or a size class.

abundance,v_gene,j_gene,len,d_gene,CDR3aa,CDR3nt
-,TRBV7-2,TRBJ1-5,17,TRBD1,CASSITGTASHNQPQHF,TGTGCCAGCAGCATTACAGGGACAGCCTCGCACAATCAGCCCCAGCATTTT
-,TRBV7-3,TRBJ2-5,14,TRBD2,CASSPFSGSGTQYF,TGTGCCAGCAGCCCCTTTAGCGGGAGCGGGACCCAGTACTTC
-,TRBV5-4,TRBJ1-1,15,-,CASSFDQGLLTEAFF,TGTGCCAGCAGCTTCGATCAGGGGCTCTTAACTGAAGCTTTCTTT
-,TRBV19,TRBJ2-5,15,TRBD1,CASRLKQGLQETQYF,TGTGCCAGTAGGCTAAAACAGGGGCTACAAGAGACCCAGTACTTC
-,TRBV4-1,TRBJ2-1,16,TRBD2,CASSQDGASGRNEQFF,TGCGCCAGCAGCCAAGATGGGGCTAGCGGGAGAAATGAGCAGTTCTTC
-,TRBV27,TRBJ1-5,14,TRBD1,CASATTGGLQPQHF,TGTGCCAGCGCTACGACAGGGGGCCTTCAGCCCCAGCATTTT
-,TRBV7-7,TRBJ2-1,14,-,CASSQDRGTNEQFF,TGTGCTAGCAGTCAGGACAGAGGAACCAATGAGCAGTTCTTC
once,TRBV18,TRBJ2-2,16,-,CASSPLDGRNTGELFF,TGTGCCAGCTCACCACTTGACGGGAGGAACACCGGGGAGCTGTTTTTT
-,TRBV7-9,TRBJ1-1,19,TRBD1,CASSSSDRDRGFLNTEAFF,TGTGCCAGCAGCTCTTCAGACCGGGACAGGGGGTTTCTGAACACTGAAGCTTTCTTT
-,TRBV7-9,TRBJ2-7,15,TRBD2,CASRSRLAGVNEQYF,TGTGCCAGCAGATCCAGACTAGCGGGAGTAAACGAGCAGTACTTC
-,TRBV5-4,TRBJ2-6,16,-,CASSPPPGTGANVLTF,TGTGCCAGCAGCCCCCCACCAGGGACTGGGGCCAACGTCCTGACTTTC
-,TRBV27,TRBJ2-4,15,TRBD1,CASSPLGQGDDIQYF,TGTGCCAGCAGCCCCCTCGGACAGGGAGATGACATTCAGTACTTC
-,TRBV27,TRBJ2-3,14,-,CASSFDRSTDTQYF,TGTGCCAGCAGTTTCGACAGGTCCACAGATACGCAGTATTTT
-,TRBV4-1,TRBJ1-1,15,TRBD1,CASSPFGGGETEAFF,TGCGCCAGCAGCCCATTTGGAGGGGGCGAGACTGAAGCTTTCTTT
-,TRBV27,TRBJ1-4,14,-,CASSARGGDEKLFF,TGTGCCAGCAGTGCCCGTGGAGGGGATGAAAAACTGTTTTTT
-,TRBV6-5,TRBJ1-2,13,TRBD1,CASSPDRDYGYTF,TGTGCCAGCAGTCCAGACAGGGATTATGGCTACACCTTC
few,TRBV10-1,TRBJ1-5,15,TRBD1,CASSQTGGRNQPQHF,TGCGCCAGCAGTCAAACAGGGGGCCGCAATCAGCCCCAGCATTTT
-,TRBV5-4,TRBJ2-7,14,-,CASSPVPGTYEQYF,TGTGCCAGCAGCCCGGTACCGGGGACCTACGAGCAGTACTTC
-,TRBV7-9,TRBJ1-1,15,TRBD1,CASSQRTGGDTEAFF,TGTGCCAGCAGCCAGCGGACAGGGGGGGACACTGAAGCTTTCTTT
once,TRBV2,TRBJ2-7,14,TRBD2,CASSEASGGYEQYF,TGTGCCAGCTCCGAAGCGAGCGGGGGCTACGAGCAGTACTTC
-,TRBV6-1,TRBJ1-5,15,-,CASSEPRSAIRPQHF,TGTGCCAGCAGTGAACCGCGCAGCGCAATCAGGCCCCAGCATTTT
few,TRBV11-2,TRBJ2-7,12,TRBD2,CASLRGAYEQYF,TGTGCCAGCTTGCGGGGGGCCTACGAGCAGTACTTC
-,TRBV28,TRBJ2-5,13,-,CASSSRQKETQYF,TGTGCCAGCAGTTCTAGACAGAAAGAGACCCAGTACTTC
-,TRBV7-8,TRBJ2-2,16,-,CASSLAIRANTGELFF,TGTGCCAGCAGCTTAGCGATCAGGGCGAACACCGGGGAGCTGTTTTTT